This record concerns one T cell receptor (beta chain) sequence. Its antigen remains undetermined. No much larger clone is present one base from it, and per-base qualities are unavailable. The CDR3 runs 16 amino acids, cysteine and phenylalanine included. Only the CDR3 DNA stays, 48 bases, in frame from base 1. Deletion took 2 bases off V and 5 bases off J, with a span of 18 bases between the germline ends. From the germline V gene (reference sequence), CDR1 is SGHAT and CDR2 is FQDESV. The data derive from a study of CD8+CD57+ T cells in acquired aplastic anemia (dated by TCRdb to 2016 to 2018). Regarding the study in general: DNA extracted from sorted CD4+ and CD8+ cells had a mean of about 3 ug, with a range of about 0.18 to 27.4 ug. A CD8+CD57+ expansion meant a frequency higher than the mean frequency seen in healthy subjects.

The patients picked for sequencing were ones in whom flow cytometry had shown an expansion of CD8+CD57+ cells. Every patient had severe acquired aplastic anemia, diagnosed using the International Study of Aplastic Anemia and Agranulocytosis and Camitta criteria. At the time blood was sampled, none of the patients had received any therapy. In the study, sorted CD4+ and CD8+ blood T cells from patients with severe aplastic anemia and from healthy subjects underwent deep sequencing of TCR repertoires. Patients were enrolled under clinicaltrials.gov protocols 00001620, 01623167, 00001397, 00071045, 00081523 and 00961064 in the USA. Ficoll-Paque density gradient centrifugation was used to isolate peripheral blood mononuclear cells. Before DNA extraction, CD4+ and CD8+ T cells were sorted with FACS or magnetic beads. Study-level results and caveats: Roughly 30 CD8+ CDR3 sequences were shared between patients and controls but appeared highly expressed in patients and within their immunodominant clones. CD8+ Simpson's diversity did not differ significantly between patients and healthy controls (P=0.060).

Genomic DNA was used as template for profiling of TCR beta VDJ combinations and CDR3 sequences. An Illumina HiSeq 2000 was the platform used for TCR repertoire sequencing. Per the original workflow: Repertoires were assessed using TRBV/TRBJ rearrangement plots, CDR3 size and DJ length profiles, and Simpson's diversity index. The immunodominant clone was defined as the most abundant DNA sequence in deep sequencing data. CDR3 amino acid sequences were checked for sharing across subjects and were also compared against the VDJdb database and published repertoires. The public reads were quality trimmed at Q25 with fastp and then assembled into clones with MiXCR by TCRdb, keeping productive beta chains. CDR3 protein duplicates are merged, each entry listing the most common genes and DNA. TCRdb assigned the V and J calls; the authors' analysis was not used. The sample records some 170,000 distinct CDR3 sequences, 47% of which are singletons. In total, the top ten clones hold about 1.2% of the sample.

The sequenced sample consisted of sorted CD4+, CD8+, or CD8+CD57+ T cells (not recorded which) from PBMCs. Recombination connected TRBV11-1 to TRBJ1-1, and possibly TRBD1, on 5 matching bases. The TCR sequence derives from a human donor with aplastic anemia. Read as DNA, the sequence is TGTGCCAGCAGCTTACGCCGGGACGCCCCGACGACTGAAGCTTTCTTT. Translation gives CASSLRRDAPTTEAFF.